This TCR beta chain was recorded in a study of cytomegalovirus exposure and HLA in healthy donors. Points from the study as a whole: A later analysis showed HLA-associated TCR beta chains outstripping equally common others in clonal expansion. Among the most significant clusters, several appeared linked to common viral pathogens in a later analysis. The classifier was said to identify cytomegalovirus status with high specificity and sensitivity. Productive rates of about 90% or about 30% were seen for most TCR beta V segments in an earlier analysis.

The primer mix had 60 Vbeta and 13 Jbeta primers. Here immunoSEQ multiplex PCR was the method, and the copy in TCRdb shows in-frame clones only, minus some. The sample includes about 130,000 clones, roughly 88% of them seen just once. Points on this clone: The antigen is not known.

The CDR3 is made up of 14 amino acids. CDR1 and CDR2 from the germline V gene are SGHTA and FQGNSA. Trimming shortened V by 2 bases and J by 1 base, and 8 bases separated the two germline ends. The receptor was isolated from a woman younger than 35 in good health and CMV-seropositive. Sample: PBMCs. The V and J genes are TRBV7-2 and TRBJ1-1; TRBD1 might be the D (5 bases). CDR3 sequence (DNA): TGTGCCAGCAGCTTAAGGGGATGGAACACTGAAGCTTTCTTT. Amino acid sequence: CASSLRGWNTEAFF.